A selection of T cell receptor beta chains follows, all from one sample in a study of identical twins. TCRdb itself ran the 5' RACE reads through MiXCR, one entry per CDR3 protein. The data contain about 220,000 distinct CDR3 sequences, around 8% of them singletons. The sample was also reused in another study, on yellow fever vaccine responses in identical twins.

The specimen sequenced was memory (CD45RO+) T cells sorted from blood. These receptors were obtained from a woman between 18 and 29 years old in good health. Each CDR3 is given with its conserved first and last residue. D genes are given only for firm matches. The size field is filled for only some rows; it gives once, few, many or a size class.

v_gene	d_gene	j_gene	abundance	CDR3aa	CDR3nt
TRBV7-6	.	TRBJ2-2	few	CASSSGRVKAGELFF	TGTGCCAGCAGCTCGGGTCGGGTAAAAGCCGGGGAGCTGTTTTTT
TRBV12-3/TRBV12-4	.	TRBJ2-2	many	CASTPRGDTGELFF	TGTGCCAGCACCCCCCGCGGCGACACCGGGGAGCTGTTTTTT
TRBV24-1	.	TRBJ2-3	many	CATSDPKSGALRTDTQYF	TGTGCCACCAGTGATCCTAAATCAGGGGCGCTGAGGACAGATACGCAGTATTTT
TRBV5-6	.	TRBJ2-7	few	CASSFGTAGEQYF	TGTGCCAGCAGCTTCGGGACGGCCGGCGAGCAGTACTTC
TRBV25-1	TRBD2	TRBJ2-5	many	CASSPPGTSGRATQYF	TGTGCCAGCAGTCCTCCCGGGACTAGCGGGAGAGCCACCCAGTACTTC
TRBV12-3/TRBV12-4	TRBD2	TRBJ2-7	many	CASSRSGSSHEQYF	TGTGCCAGCAGCCGTAGCGGGAGTTCCCACGAGCAGTACTTC
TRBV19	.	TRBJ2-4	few	CASSIGGKNIQYF	TGTGCCAGTAGTATAGGAGGGAAAAACATTCAGTACTTC
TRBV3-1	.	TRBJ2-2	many	CASSQDSRNTGELFF	TGTGCCAGCAGCCAAGATTCCAGAAACACCGGGGAGCTGTTTTTT
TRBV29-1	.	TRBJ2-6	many	CSVETGLFKAGANVLTF	TGCAGCGTGGAGACGGGACTTTTCAAAGCTGGGGCCAACGTCCTGACTTTC
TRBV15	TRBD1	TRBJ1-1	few	CATSREAGGTEAFF	TGTGCCACCAGCAGAGAGGCAGGGGGCACTGAAGCTTTCTTT
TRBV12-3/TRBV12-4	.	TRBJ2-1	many	CASSRGVAVKPEQFF	TGTGCCAGCAGCCGAGGGGTAGCGGTTAAACCTGAGCAGTTCTTC
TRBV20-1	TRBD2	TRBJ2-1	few	CSARDRLAGSYEQFF	TGCAGTGCTAGAGATCGCCTAGCGGGGTCATATGAGCAGTTCTTC
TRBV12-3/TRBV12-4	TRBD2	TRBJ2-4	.	CAFPLAGGRGAKNIQYF	TGTGCCTTCCCCCTGGCGGGGGGGCGTGGGGCCAAAAACATTCAGTACTTC
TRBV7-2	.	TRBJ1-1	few	CASSLDADRRYTEAFF	TGTGCCAGCAGCTTAGACGCGGACAGAAGGTACACTGAAGCTTTCTTT
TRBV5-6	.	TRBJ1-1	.	CASSLGDIRNTEAFF	TGTGCCAGCAGCTTGGGGGACATTCGGAACACTGAAGCTTTCTTT
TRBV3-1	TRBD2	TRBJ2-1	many	CASDRGDQPNEQFF	TGTGCCAGCGATCGGGGGGATCAACCCAATGAGCAGTTCTTC
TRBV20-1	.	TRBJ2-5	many	CSASNLAGRNWKETQYF	TGCAGTGCTAGCAATCTAGCCGGACGTAATTGGAAAGAGACCCAGTACTTC
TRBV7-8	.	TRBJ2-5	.	CASMGGSIGIETQYF	TGTGCCAGCATGGGGGGCTCGATAGGGATAGAGACCCAGTACTTC
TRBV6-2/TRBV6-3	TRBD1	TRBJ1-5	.	CASSRQGIADQPQHF	TGTGCCAGCAGTCGACAGGGGATCGCAGACCAGCCCCAGCATTTT
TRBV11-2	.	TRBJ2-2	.	CASSLIRGKGAGELFF	TGTGCCAGCAGCTTAATTCGCGGGAAAGGGGCCGGGGAGCTGTTTTTT
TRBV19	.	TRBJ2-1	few	CATLPVGSSYNEQFF	TGTGCCACCCTTCCTGTGGGGAGCTCCTACAATGAGCAGTTCTTC
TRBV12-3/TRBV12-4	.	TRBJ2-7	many	CAGNGLHEQYF	TGTGCCGGAAACGGGTTACACGAGCAGTACTTC
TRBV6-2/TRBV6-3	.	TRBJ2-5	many	CASSYIALLQETQYF	TGTGCCAGCAGTTACATAGCCCTACTCCAAGAGACCCAGTACTTC
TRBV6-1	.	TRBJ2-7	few	CASRTTFQGYEQYF	TGTGCCAGCAGGACTACCTTTCAGGGCTACGAGCAGTACTTC
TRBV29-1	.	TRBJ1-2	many	CSVVTAHEGYTF	TGCAGCGTTGTGACGGCACATGAAGGCTACACCTTC
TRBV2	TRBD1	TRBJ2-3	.	CASREGQGKDTQYF	TGTGCCAGCAGGGAAGGACAGGGCAAAGATACGCAGTATTTT
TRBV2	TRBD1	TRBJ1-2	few	CASRIGQGNGYTF	TGTGCCAGCAGGATAGGACAGGGTAATGGCTACACCTTC
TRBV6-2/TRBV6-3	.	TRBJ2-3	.	CASSYPPDTQYF	TGTGCCAGCAGTTACCCCCCAGATACGCAGTATTTT
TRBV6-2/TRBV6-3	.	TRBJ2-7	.	CASSYESPEEQYF	TGTGCCAGCAGTTACGAGTCCCCTGAAGAGCAGTACTTC
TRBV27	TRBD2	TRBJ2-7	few	CASSVGIAGGASYEQYF	TGTGCCAGCAGTGTGGGTATAGCGGGAGGGGCCTCCTACGAGCAGTACTTC
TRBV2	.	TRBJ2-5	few	CASYAFQETQYF	TGTGCCAGCTACGCTTTCCAAGAGACCCAGTACTTC
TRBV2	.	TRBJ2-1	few	CASSEIGEQFF	TGTGCCAGCAGTGAAATTGGTGAGCAGTTCTTC
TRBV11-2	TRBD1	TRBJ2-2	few	CASSRYLTGGTGELFF	TGTGCCAGCAGCCGCTACTTGACAGGGGGAACCGGGGAGCTGTTTTTT
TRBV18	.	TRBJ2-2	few	CASSLDRLSNTGELFF	TGTGCCAGCTCTCTGGACAGATTATCGAACACCGGGGAGCTGTTTTTT
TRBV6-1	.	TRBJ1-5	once	CATQEGYQPQHF	TGTGCCACCCAAGAGGGCTATCAGCCCCAGCATTTT
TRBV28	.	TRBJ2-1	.	CASSLFGVLGKLQFF	TGTGCCAGCAGTTTATTTGGGGTTCTGGGGAAGCTGCAGTTCTTC
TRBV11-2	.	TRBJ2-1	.	CASSLDWTGGSGGHNEQFF	TGTGCCAGCAGCTTAGATTGGACAGGGGGTAGCGGGGGGCACAATGAGCAGTTCTTC
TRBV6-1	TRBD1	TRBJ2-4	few	CASHRGSDIQYF	TGTGCCAGTCACAGGGGGAGCGACATTCAGTACTTC
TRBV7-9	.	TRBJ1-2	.	CASDDRTYGYTF	TGTGCCAGCGATGACAGGACCTATGGCTACACCTTC
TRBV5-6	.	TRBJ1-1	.	CASSHGRVNTEAFF	TGTGCCAGCAGCCACGGACGGGTTAACACTGAAGCTTTCTTT
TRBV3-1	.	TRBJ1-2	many	CASSQGGTFYGYTF	TGTGCCAGCAGCCAAGGGGGGACATTTTATGGCTACACCTTC
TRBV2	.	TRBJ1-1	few	CATLGTRAFF	TGTGCCACCCTGGGGACAAGGGCTTTCTTT
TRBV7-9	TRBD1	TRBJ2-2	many	CASTHDRGWNTGELFF	TGTGCCAGCACCCATGACAGGGGGTGGAACACCGGGGAGCTGTTTTTT
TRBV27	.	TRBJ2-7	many	CASSRGRTYEQYF	TGTGCCAGCTCCCGTGGGCGGACCTACGAGCAGTACTTC
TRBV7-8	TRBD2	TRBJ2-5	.	CASSLALERGQETQYF	TGTGCCAGCAGCTTAGCCCTTGAGCGGGGACAAGAGACCCAGTACTTC
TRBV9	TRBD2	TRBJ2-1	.	CASSAGGQRGRYNEQFF	TGTGCCAGCAGCGCCGGAGGCCAGCGGGGGCGTTACAATGAGCAGTTCTTC
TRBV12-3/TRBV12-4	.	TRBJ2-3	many	CASSRGEGDTQYF	TGTGCCAGCAGTAGGGGAGAGGGTGATACGCAGTATTTT